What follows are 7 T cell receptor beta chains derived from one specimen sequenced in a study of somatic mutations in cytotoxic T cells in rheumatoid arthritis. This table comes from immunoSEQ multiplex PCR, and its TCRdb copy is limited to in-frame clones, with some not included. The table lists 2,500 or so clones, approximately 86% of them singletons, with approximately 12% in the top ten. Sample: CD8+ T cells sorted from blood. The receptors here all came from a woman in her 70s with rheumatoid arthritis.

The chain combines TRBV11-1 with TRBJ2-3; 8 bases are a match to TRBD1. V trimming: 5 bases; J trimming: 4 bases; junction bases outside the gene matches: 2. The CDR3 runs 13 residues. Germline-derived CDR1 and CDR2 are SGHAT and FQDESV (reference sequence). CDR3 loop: CASSPGGPDTQYF. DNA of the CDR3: TGTGCCAGCAGCCCAGGGGGCCCAGATACGCAGTATTTT.

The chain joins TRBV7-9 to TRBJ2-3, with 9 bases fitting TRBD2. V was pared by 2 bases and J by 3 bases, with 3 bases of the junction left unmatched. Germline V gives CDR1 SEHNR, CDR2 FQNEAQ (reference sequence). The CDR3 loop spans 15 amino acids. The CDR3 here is CASSLWAGGTDTQYF. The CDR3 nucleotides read TGTGCCAGCAGCTTATGGGCGGGAGGGACAGATACGCAGTATTTT.

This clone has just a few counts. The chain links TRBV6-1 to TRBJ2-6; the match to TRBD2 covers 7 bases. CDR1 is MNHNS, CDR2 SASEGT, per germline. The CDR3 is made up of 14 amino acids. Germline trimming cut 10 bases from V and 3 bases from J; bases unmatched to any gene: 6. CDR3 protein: CAIEGGNGANVLTF. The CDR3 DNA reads TGTGCCATCGAGGGAGGGAATGGGGCCAACGTCCTGACTTTC.

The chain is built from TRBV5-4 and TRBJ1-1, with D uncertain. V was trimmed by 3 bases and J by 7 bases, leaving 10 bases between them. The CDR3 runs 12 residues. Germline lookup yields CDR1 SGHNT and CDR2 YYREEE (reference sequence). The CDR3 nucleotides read TGTGCCAGCAGCTCTGACACCTTTGAAGCTTTCTTT. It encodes CASSSDTFEAFF.

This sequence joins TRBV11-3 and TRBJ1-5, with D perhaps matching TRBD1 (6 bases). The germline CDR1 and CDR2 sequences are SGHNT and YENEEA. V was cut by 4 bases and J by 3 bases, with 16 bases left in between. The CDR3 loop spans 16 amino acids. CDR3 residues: CASSSYSTGNNQPQHF. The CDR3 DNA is TGTGCCAGCAGCTCCTATTCCACAGGGAACAATCAGCCCCAGCATTTT.

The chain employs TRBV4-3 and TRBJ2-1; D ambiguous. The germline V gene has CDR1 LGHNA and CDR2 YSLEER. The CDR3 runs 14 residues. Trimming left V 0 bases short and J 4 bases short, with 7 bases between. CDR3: CASSQDGLYNEQFF. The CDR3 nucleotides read TGCGCCAGCAGCCAAGACGGGTTATACAATGAGCAGTTCTTC.

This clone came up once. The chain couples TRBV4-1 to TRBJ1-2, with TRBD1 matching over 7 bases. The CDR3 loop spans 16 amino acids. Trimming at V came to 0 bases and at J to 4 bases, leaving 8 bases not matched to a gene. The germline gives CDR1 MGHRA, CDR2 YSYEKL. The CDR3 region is CASSQDQTGLSYGYTF. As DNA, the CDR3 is TGCGCCAGCAGCCAAGATCAGACAGGGTTAAGCTATGGCTACACCTTC.